In this sample, the clone carrying this T cell receptor (beta chain) turned up once. What it recognizes is unknown. The sample comes from a study of cytomegalovirus exposure and HLA in healthy donors. Study as a whole: Early released data had about 80 million unique TCRs, all coming from HLA-typed donors. Whole-study findings and limits: TCR beta sequences reportedly predicted most subjects' HLA-A and HLA-B alleles accurately. An observed cluster of highly shared sequence variants was recorded as a likely sequencing artifact. Among TCR beta chains, those listed as cytomegalovirus-associated numbered around 160.

PCR amplification relied on 60 Vbeta primers (plus 13 Jbeta primers). TCRdb keeps only in-frame clones here, not all; method: immunoSEQ multiplex PCR. The sample includes 150,000 to 200,000 clones, around 70% of them seen just once. CDR3 length: 13 amino acids. Trimming took 4 bases from V and 4 from J, leaving 11 bases between them. The germline gives CDR1 SQVTM, CDR2 ANQGSEA. This TCR was recovered from a man younger than 35 in good health and CMV-seropositive. Sequenced sample: PBMCs. The chain is built from TRBV29-1 and TRBJ1-3; possible D gene TRBD1, 5 bases. CDR3: CSVGRDLGNTIYF. The CDR3 DNA follows: TGCAGCGTTGGCAGGGATCTCGGAAACACCATATATTTT.